This T cell receptor beta chain was obtained from a study of blood T cell repertoires in COVID-19. V dropped 2 bases and J dropped 9 bases, with 10 bases sitting between them. The CDR3 totals 13 residues. The table came from immunoSEQ multiplex PCR; TCRdb's copy has only in-frame clones and leaves some out. This sample has 200,000 or so clones, with more than 70% found just once. This chain connects TRBV12-3 or TRBV12-4 to TRBJ2-2; D gene unclear. The specimen was peripheral blood. This sequence was found in a person in their 70s with COVID-19, enrolled during active disease. In DNA, the CDR3 is TGTGCCAGCAGTTTAACCTCGGGTCGGGAGCTGTTTTTT. This gives the protein CASSLTSGRELFF.